The 26 T cell receptor beta chains given below trace back to one sample, sequenced in a study of blood T cell repertoires in COVID-19. Sequenced by immunoSEQ multiplex PCR; TCRdb stores in-frame clones only, minus some. This table holds over 250,000 clones, 70% to 90% found once. What was sequenced was PBMCs or T cells enriched from blood (not recorded which). The receptors shown here come from a woman aged 55 to 70 in a cohort exposed to, infected with or recovered from COVID-19 (not recorded which).

V and J are TRBV25-1 and TRBJ1-1, with D possibly TRBD1 on 5 matching bases. V shed 6 bases and J shed 0 bases, with 14 bases lying between them. The CDR3 totals 15 residues. Looked up from germline, CDR1 is MGHDK and CDR2 is SYGVNS. CDR3 DNA sequence: TGTGCCAGCAGCGACACAGGCCCCATGAACACTGAAGCTTTCTTT. Protein sequence: CASSDTGPMNTEAFF.

The rearrangement uses TRBV27 and TRBJ1-6; D not resolved. V was shortened by 2 bases and J by 5 bases, with 13 bases between the two germline ends. The CDR3 is 16 amino acids. The V gene's germline CDR1 is MNHEY and CDR2 SMNVEV (reference sequence). CDR3 nucleotides: TGTGCCAGCAGTTTAAACTTGAGGGTGAATAATTCACCCCTCCACTTT. It translates to CASSLNLRVNNSPLHF.

The CDR3 bases are TGTGCCAGCAGTGATCCCCAGGGTACTGGAAACACCATATATTTT. Translated, it gives CASSDPQGTGNTIYF. This rearrangement joins TRBV2 to TRBJ1-3; D perhaps matches TRBD1 (5 bases). Germline V gives CDR1 SNHLY, CDR2 FYNNEI. The CDR3 contains 15 residues. The V end lost 3 bases, the J end lost 2 bases, and 11 bases lay between the germline ends. The full variable domain, with the rest looked up from reference TRBV2 and TRBJ1-3, is EPEVTQTPSHQVTQMGQEVILRCVPISNHLYFYWYRQILGQKVEFLVSFYNNEISEKSEIFDDQFSVERPDGSNFTLKIRSTKLEDSAMYFCASSDPQGTGNTIYFGEGSWLTVV.

V usage is TRBV5-1 and J usage is TRBJ2-3, with 10 bases aligning to TRBD2. The length of the CDR3 is 16 residues. Germline V CDR1 and CDR2: SGHRS, YFSETQ. The ends lost 1 base at V and 3 bases at J; junction bases unmatched: 5. For the CDR3, the DNA is TGCGCCAGCAGCTTGACTAGCGGGGACGGTACAGATACGCAGTATTTT. Amino acid sequence: CASSLTSGDGTDTQYF.

The gene calls are TRBV6-5 and TRBJ2-1; 11 positions match TRBD2. The junction had 2 bases not matched to a gene; V was cut back by 1 base and J by 9 bases. The germline gives CDR1 MNHEY, CDR2 SVGAGI. CDR3 length: 14 amino acids. CDR3 in amino acids: CASSYYSGRGEQFF. CDR3 nucleotide sequence: TGTGCCAGCAGTTACTATAGCGGGAGGGGTGAGCAGTTCTTC.

The CDR3 region has the DNA TGTGCCAGCAGGGACGGGACAGGGGGAGGCTACACCTTC. Residues: CASRDGTGGGYTF. This rearrangement joins TRBV28 to TRBJ1-2; 11 bases align to TRBD1. CDR3 size: 13 residues. V shed 6 bases and J 8 bases; nucleotides not matched to a gene: 5. Germline assignment: CDR1 MDHEN and CDR2 SYDVKM.

The rearrangement uses TRBV18 and TRBJ1-4; no clear D gene. The V gene lost 0 bases and the J gene lost 0 bases, with 8 bases spanning the gap. Germline assignment: CDR1 KGHSH and CDR2 LQKENI. This CDR3 is 16 amino acids long. This chain's CDR3 is CASSPPGAATNEKLFF. CDR3 nucleotides: TGTGCCAGCTCACCACCGGGAGCTGCAACTAATGAAAAACTGTTTTTT.

This clone was detected only a few times. The chain links TRBV5-4 to TRBJ1-2; D is uncertain. CDR1 is SGHNT, CDR2 YYREEE, per germline (reference sequence). Trimming left V 0 bases short and J 10 bases short, with 7 bases between. The CDR3 is made up of 11 amino acids. CDR3 region: CASSLGQDYTF. The CDR3 DNA follows: TGTGCCAGCAGCTTGGGGCAGGACTACACCTTC.

The CDR3 coding sequence is TGTGCCAGCAGTCCCCCGGGACAGGGGCGGTGGGAGCAGTACTTC. Translation: CASSPPGQGRWEQYF. The chain employs TRBV28 and TRBJ2-7, with 10 bases fitting TRBD1. Trimming removed 5 bases from V and 7 bases from J; junction bases left unmatched: 11. The CDR3 is 15 residues long. Germline V lookup: CDR1 MDHEN, CDR2 SYDVKM.

This chain joins TRBV6-5 and TRBJ2-5, with D unclear. Trimming took 0 bases from V and 4 from J, leaving 9 bases between them. CDR3 length: 14 amino acids. The germline gives CDR1 MNHEY, CDR2 SVGAGI. The CDR3 loop reads CASSYSYSVETQYF. The CDR3 DNA is TGTGCCAGCAGTTACTCATACAGTGTAGAGACCCAGTACTTC.

V gene TRBV28 combines with J gene TRBJ1-6; 7 bases line up with TRBD1. CDR1 is MDHEN, CDR2 SYDVKM, per germline. With V trimmed by 3 bases and J by 10 bases, 12 bases remained unmatched. CDR3 length equals 16 residues. This chain's CDR3 is CASSFPRQGGGSPLHF. For the CDR3, the DNA is TGTGCCAGCAGTTTCCCCCGACAGGGAGGCGGATCACCCCTCCACTTT.

V gene TRBV7-2 combines with J gene TRBJ2-1, with D possibly being TRBD2 (6 bases). Deletions cut 2 bases from V and 1 base from J, with 9 bases between. The germline gives CDR1 SGHTA, CDR2 FQGNSA. The CDR3 runs to 15 residues. CDR3 coding DNA: TGTGCCAGCAGCTTATCTAGCGTTTCCTACAATGAGCAGTTCTTC. Protein product: CASSLSSVSYNEQFF.

The rearrangement links TRBV21-1 to TRBJ2-5; no DNA check was done on the table's D call, TRBD1. TRBV21-1 is noted as a pseudogene. CDR3 length: 13 amino acids. CDR3 in DNA: TGTGCCAGCAGGGGCGCAGAACAAGAGACCCAGTACTTC. This encodes CASRGAEQETQYF.

A word on this clone: The same CDR3 can be traced to other DNA sequences in this sample. The chain is built from TRBV5-1 and TRBJ1-6, with a tentative D call TRBD1 (5 bases). The CDR3 is made up of 15 amino acids. V was cut by 0 bases and J by 7 bases, with 11 bases left in between. CDR1 and CDR2 (germline): SGHRS, YFSETQ. The CDR3 DNA reads as TGCGCCAGCAGCTTGGAGGGGCAGGGAAATTCACCCCTCCACTTT. Its protein is CASSLEGQGNSPLHF.

The chain has TRBV6-5 and TRBJ1-6; D remains ambiguous. Trimming left V 6 bases short and J 2 bases short, with 11 bases between. Germline V CDR1 and CDR2: MNHEY, SVGAGI. The CDR3 has 15 residues. The CDR3 region has the DNA TGTGCCAGCAGGCTACCGGGAACCTATAATTCACCCCTCCACTTT. Encoded protein: CASRLPGTYNSPLHF.

The V gene is TRBV7-2, the J gene TRBJ1-5; D remains unclear. Germline CDR1 SGHTA, CDR2 FQGNSA. This CDR3 has 14 residues. The germline V and J ends were trimmed by 2 bases and 9 bases, with 14 bases remaining between them. CDR3 coding DNA: TGTGCCAGCAGCTTATACGGGTCCGGTTTGCCCCAGCATTTT. It is translated as CASSLYGSGLPQHF.

V and J are TRBV5-6 and TRBJ1-2; 8 bases align to TRBD1. V gave up 2 bases and J gave up 12 bases; unmatched junction bases: 6. In germline, CDR1 is SGHDT, CDR2 YYEEEE. The CDR3 is 12 residues long. In nucleotides, the CDR3 is TGTGCCAGCAGCTTTGGACAGGGCAGGGACACCTTC. It translates to CASSFGQGRDTF. Full variable domain (missing parts from reference TRBV5-6 and TRBJ1-2): DAGVTQSPTHLIKTRGQQVTLRCSPKSGHDTVSWYQQALGQGPQFIFQYYEEEERQRGNFPDRFSGHQFPNYSSELNVNALLLGDSALYLCASSFGQGRDTFGSGTRLTVV.

This chain uses TRBV2 with TRBJ2-3, with a tentative D call TRBD2 (6 bases). The CDR3 runs 13 residues. Trimming removed 8 bases from V and 1 base from J, with 10 bases in between. CDR1 and CDR2 (germline): SNHLY, FYNNEI. The CDR3 region has the DNA TGTGCCAGCGTGGAGGGTGGCACAGATACGCAGTATTTT. Residues: CASVEGGTDTQYF.

For this clone: At one end the junction does not follow the germline gene, possibly because of a read error. The chain combines TRBV7-7 with TRBJ2-5; weak D call: TRBD2 (6 bases). Germline-derived CDR1 and CDR2 are SSHAT and FNYEAQ (reference sequence). The CDR3 spans 15 residues. DNA for the CDR3: TGTGCTAGCAGCCAACTAGCTTTCGGAAAAGAGACCCAGTACTTC. Translating it yields CASSQLAFGKETQYF.

The CDR3 here is CASSPSGRTTDTQYF. The DNA of the CDR3 is TGTGCCAGCTCACCGAGCGGGAGGACCACAGATACGCAGTATTTT. The chain is built from TRBV18 and TRBJ2-3; TRBD2 matches at 9 bases. This CDR3 has 15 amino acids. V shed 3 bases and J 2 bases; nucleotides not matched to a gene: 3. The germline gives CDR1 KGHSH, CDR2 LQKENI.

This clone has only one observation. Distinct nucleotide sequences in the sample also encode this CDR3. The J gene is TRBJ2-7, the V gene TRBV5-1; 11 bases map to TRBD1. Germline V gene data show CDR1 as SGHRS and CDR2 as YFSETQ. The CDR3 spans 15 residues. V lost 0 bases, J lost 7 bases, and 6 bases stayed unmatched. DNA of the CDR3: TGCGCCAGCAGCTTGGGGACAGGGGGCCTGGGGGAGCAGTACTTC. Amino acids: CASSLGTGGLGEQYF.

In regard to this clone: The sample contains more than one DNA sequence encoding this CDR3. The rearrangement links TRBV7-9 to TRBJ2-7; TRBD2 agrees at 7 bases. The CDR3 extends over 15 amino acids. After removal of 0 bases from V and 1 base from J, the junction contained 3 bases not matched to a gene. In germline, CDR1 is SEHNR, CDR2 FQNEAQ (reference sequence). Here the CDR3 DNA reads TGTGCCAGCAGCTTAGCGGGAGGGCTTTCCTACGAGCAGTACTTC. As protein: CASSLAGGLSYEQYF.

The chain uses TRBV23-1 and TRBJ1-1, with D uncertain. TRBV23-1 is treated as an ORF (open reading frame) with a function not yet certain. Trimming pared 2 bases from V and 4 bases from J, leaving 11 bases between. The CDR3 covers 14 residues. The CDR3: CASSQEGLRTEAFF. Written as DNA, the CDR3 is TGCGCCAGCAGTCAAGAGGGCCTGCGCACTGAAGCTTTCTTT.

The chain joins TRBV4-1 to TRBJ2-7; no clear D. From germline, CDR1 is MGHRA and CDR2 YSYEKL. The germline V and J ends were trimmed by 0 bases and 1 base, with 10 bases remaining between them. The CDR3 spans 15 residues. The CDR3 DNA reads as TGCGCCAGCAGCCAAGAGGTGCGTTTATCCTACGAGCAGTACTTC. Residues: CASSQEVRLSYEQYF.

The V and J genes are TRBV18 and TRBJ2-1, with 7 bases identical to TRBD2. CDR3 size: 14 residues. With 2 bases clipped from V and 5 bases from J, the junction kept 3 bases outside the gene matches. The germline gives CDR1 KGHSH, CDR2 LQKENI. The CDR3 sequence is CASSPGDYDNEQFF. In nucleotides, the CDR3 is TGTGCCAGCTCACCAGGGGACTACGACAATGAGCAGTTCTTC.

The rearrangement joins TRBV7-3 to TRBJ2-3; TRBD1 agrees at 9 bases. The CDR3 has 15 residues. Unmatched junction bases numbered 5, after V lost 3 bases and J lost 4 bases. CDR1 SGHTA and CDR2 FQGTGA come from the germline V gene. The CDR3 nucleotides are TGTGCCAGCAGCTTTGGACAGGGGATTGCAGATACGCAGTATTTT. Its protein product is CASSFGQGIADTQYF.